This T cell receptor (beta chain) was identified in a study of blood T cells in healthy people across ages. As for this clonotype: Its target is unknown.

The authors ran a second PCR of about 6 to 11 cycles using a sample-barcoded 5' primer and a J-beta primer mix. TCRdb re-called the 5' RACE reads with MiXCR, one entry per CDR3 protein. The table shows about 830,000 distinct CDR3 sequences, with 58% occurring only once. Study outcomes and limitations: A roughly linear fall in TCR beta diversity per million T cells was seen with increasing age. Long-lived and aged donors differed, with more naive CD4+ cells and higher diversity in the long-lived.

CDR1 MRHNA and CDR2 SNTAGT come from the germline V gene. The CDR3 loop spans 13 amino acids. Trimming took 6 bases from V and 8 from J; bases not matched to a gene: 5. V gene TRBV6-4 combines with J gene TRBJ2-1; 9 nucleotides match TRBD1. The receptor comes from a man aged 25 to 40 in good health. Material: blood. This CDR3 reads CASRKTGGYEQFF. DNA of the CDR3: TGTGCCAGCAGGAAGACAGGGGGATATGAGCAGTTCTTC.